One sample yielded the 12 T cell receptor beta chains listed below, sequenced in a study of tumor-infiltrating lymphocytes in oesophageal squamous cell carcinoma. One entry per CDR3 protein, called by TCRdb with MiXCR from the PCR reads. The profile shows 11,000 to 15,000 distinct CDR3 sequences, 45% to 50% of them singletons. Input material: blood. Every receptor here comes from a male donor with esophageal squamous cell carcinoma.

This clonotype was counted many times. This may arise from a read error, as a much more abundant clone is one base away. CDR3 nucleotide sequence: TGTGCCAGCAGCTTAGCGGGTCGGGGGGCCTACGAGCAGTTCTTC. Translation gives CASSLAGRGAYEQFF. The genes are TRBV7-9 and TRBJ2-1, with a weak D call TRBD2 (7 bases). Germline-derived CDR1 and CDR2 are SEHNR and FQNEAQ (reference sequence). The CDR3 runs 15 residues. Trimming removed 0 bases at V and 10 bases at J, with 16 bases between.

The rearrangement joins TRBV6-1 to TRBJ1-4; D ambiguous. V gave up 6 bases and J gave up 5 bases, with 16 bases separating them. Germline V gene sequence: CDR1 MNHNS, CDR2 SASEGT. CDR3 length: 15 amino acids. Here the CDR3 DNA reads TGTGCCAGCAGCCCGCTCTGGGCGGTGAATGAAAAACTGTTTTTT. Amino acid sequence: CASSPLWAVNEKLFF.

By frequency in the sample, this clonotype is medium-sized. The chain employs TRBV28 and TRBJ2-7, with D perhaps being TRBD1 or TRBD2 (5 bases each). The CDR3 has 14 amino acids. Per the germline V gene, CDR1 is MDHEN and CDR2 is SYDVKM. V lost 5 bases and J lost 3, with 14 bases in between. CDR3 protein: CASSLGTTIYEQYF. CDR3 sequence (DNA): TGTGCCAGCAGTCTCGGGACCACTATCTACGAGCAGTACTTC.

The J gene is TRBJ2-1, the V gene TRBV5-6, with D perhaps given as TRBD1 or TRBD2 (6 bases each). This CDR3 is built from 12 residues. V was trimmed by 4 bases and J by 13 bases, leaving 15 bases between them. Germline assignment: CDR1 SGHDT and CDR2 YYEEEE. The CDR3 protein is CASSIGGPTQFF. The CDR3 coding sequence is TGTGCCAGCAGCATCGGGGGCCCGACCCAGTTCTTC.

The V call is TRBV7-2, the J call TRBJ2-1; TRBD2 might be the D (6 bases). The J call is in doubt because the DNA end fits TRBJ2-7 better. CDR1 and CDR2 (germline): SGHTA, FQGNSA. The CDR3 contains 12 residues. The CDR3, as DNA: TGTGCCAGCAACGTACTAGCTGGCGAGCAGTACTTC. Encoded protein: CASNVLAGEQYF.

As concerns this clonotype: Mismatch with germline at one junction end may stem from a read error. V gene TRBV11-3 combines with J gene TRBJ2-7; D perhaps matches TRBD2 (6 bases). The CDR3 runs 10 residues. Germline loops: CDR1 SGHNT, CDR2 YENEEA. The CDR3 region has the DNA TGTGCCAGCAGACGGACAACCGGGACTTTC. It translates to CASRRTTGTF.

This clonotype was seen many times. The rearrangement links TRBV2 to TRBJ2-1; 8 nucleotides align to TRBD2. This CDR3 contains 15 residues. J lost 5 bases, V lost 7 bases, and 10 bases had no gene match. From germline, CDR1 is SNHLY and CDR2 FYNNEI. DNA for the CDR3: TGTGCCAGCAAATCTGGCGGGAGGCCCGACAATGAGCAGTTCTTC. It codes for CASKSGGRPDNEQFF.

There are many counts of this clonotype. The chain carries TRBV7-9 and TRBJ2-7, with 13 bases that match TRBD2. The CDR3 has 17 residues. Germline CDR1 SEHNR, CDR2 FQNEAQ (reference sequence). The V segment lost 8 bases and the J segment 1 base; nucleotides outside the gene matches: 11. CDR3 amino acids: CASATTSGRYRSYEQYF. CDR3 DNA: TGTGCCAGCGCTACGACTAGCGGGAGGTACCGATCCTACGAGCAGTACTTC.

As regards this clonotype: This may be a read error, as it is one base from a much larger clone. The gene calls are TRBV11-3 and TRBJ2-1, with D unresolved. Looked up from germline, CDR1 is SGHNT and CDR2 is YENEEA. CDR3 length: 13 amino acids. CDR3 protein: CASSTRPSNEQLF. The CDR3 nucleotides are TGTGCCAGCAGCACCCGGCCGTCCAATGAGCAGTTATTC.

Regarding this clonotype: As the CDR3 is not closed by the conserved phenylalanine or tryptophan, this likely results from a read error. This chain joins TRBV6-6 and TRBJ2-6; D not certain. CDR1 and CDR2 from the germline V gene are MNHNY and SVGAGI (reference sequence). Trimming took off 7 bases at V and 2 bases at J, with 18 bases between the two ends. The CDR3 has 17 amino acids. The CDR3 spells CASIRPQRIAGANVLTL. The DNA of the CDR3 is TGTGCCAGCATCCGGCCGCAACGCATCGCTGGGGCCAACGTCCTGACTTTA.

This clonotype showed up many times. V and J are TRBV5-4 and TRBJ2-5; D is unclear. V was pared by 4 bases and J by 3 bases, with 10 bases between. Looked up from germline, CDR1 is SGHNT and CDR2 is YYREEE (reference sequence). The CDR3 contains 13 residues. The CDR3 sequence is CASSETGKETQYF. The CDR3 DNA is TGTGCCAGCAGCGAGACGGGTAAAGAGACCCAGTACTTC.

This chain uses TRBV10-2 with TRBJ2-7, with TRBD2 identical over 8 bases. Germline V gene sequence: CDR1 WSHSY, CDR2 SAAADI. The length of the CDR3 is 15 residues. Losses at the gene ends were 4 bases for V and 7 bases for J; bases not matched to a gene: 12. CDR3 sequence: CASSVVAGFYNEQYF. The DNA for the CDR3 is TGCGCCAGCAGTGTGGTAGCGGGATTCTACAATGAGCAGTACTTC.